A selection of T cell receptor beta chains follows, all from one sample in a study of vaccination and CD4 T cells after COVID-19. One entry per CDR3 protein results from TCRdb running MiXCR on the PCR reads. The data hold about 12,000 distinct CDR3 sequences, with roughly 74% observed a single time. No antigen has been identified for these receptors. What was sequenced was CD4+ T cells from blood, cultured in vitro. Receptor source: a human donor who had recovered from COVID-19. CDR3s include the opening cysteine and the closing phenylalanine or tryptophan. The D gene is left open where the match is weak. For some rows the clone size is stated as once, few or many, or as a class when expanded; others skip it.

d_call,v_call,clone_size,j_call,cdr3_aa,cdr3_nt
-,TRBV6-1,-,TRBJ1-2,CASSRTLEGGYTF,TGTGCCAGCAGCCGTACACTGGAGGGGGGCTACACCTTC
-,TRBV21-1,-,TRBJ2-1,CASSKELTSEQFF,TGTGCCAGCAGCAAAGAGTTAACGTCTGAGCAGTTCTTC
-,TRBV28,once,TRBJ2-7,CASSLLETQYF,TGTGCCAGCAGCCTTTTGGAAACTCAGTACTTC
TRBD2,TRBV12-5,once,TRBJ2-5,CASGLGLAGGRETQYF,TGTGCTAGTGGTTTAGGACTAGCGGGAGGGCGAGAGACCCAGTACTTC
TRBD2,TRBV4-2,-,TRBJ2-3,CASSQGGAGGPDTQYF,TGTGCCAGCAGCCAAGGGGGAGCGGGAGGGCCAGATACGCAGTATTTT
-,TRBV28,once,TRBJ1-2,CASFGGQNYGYTF,TGTGCCAGCTTTGGTGGACAGAACTATGGCTACACCTTC
-,TRBV28,-,TRBJ1-2,CAIPDTSYGYTF,TGTGCCATCCCAGACACGTCCTATGGCTACACCTTC
TRBD2,TRBV6-5,-,TRBJ2-1,CASSSSGTSRYRGEQFF,TGTGCCAGCAGTTCGTCCGGGACTAGCAGATACCGAGGTGAGCAGTTCTTC
TRBD1,TRBV7-7,-,TRBJ2-7,CASSLRAGGSYEQYF,TGTGCTAGCAGCTTAAGGGCAGGGGGTAGCTACGAGCAGTACTTC
-,TRBV20-1,-,TRBJ1-6,CSARDRLTLHF,TGCAGTGCTAGAGATCGATTGACCCTCCACTTT